This T cell receptor beta chain is from a study of OX40 agonist ivuxolimab in advanced cancers. For context, the study as a whole: Ivuxolimab, which targeted the costimulatory receptor OX40 (CD134), was an agonistic, fully human IgG2 monoclonal antibody. The paper reports the monotherapy dose-escalation portion (N of about 47 patients) of the phase I ivuxolimab trial. Prior anti-PD-1, anti-PD-L1 or anti-CTLA-4 therapy was permitted, and about two fifths of dose-escalation patients had received checkpoint inhibitors. Intravenous ivuxolimab was administered to patients every 2 weeks at six dose levels: 0.01, 0.1, 0.3, 1.5, 3 and 10 mg/kg. Partial responses occurred in three dose-escalation patients: two with cutaneous melanoma and one with hepatocellular carcinoma. Of the roughly 52 dose-escalation patients, hepatocellular carcinoma was present in roughly 19, melanoma in some 15, renal cell carcinoma in 9 and head and neck cancer in 9. A male proportion of almost 85% and a mean age of about 60 years, ranging from 23 to 79, were recorded for the dose-escalation cohort. The point of sequencing TCRbeta in the periphery was to test whether ivuxolimab changed TCR sequence diversity and drove clonal T-cell expansion.

Genomic DNA was extracted from sorted cells for sequencing of the TCRbeta CDR3 region. The immunoSEQ Assay was used to sequence the TCRbeta CDR3 regions. TCRdb stores this immuneACCESS table with in-frame sequences only. Part of the clones is absent; in the studies checked, under half of the shortfall reflects unresolved V genes, and no reason is known for the rest. A total of around 51,000 clones appear in this sample, approximately 87% of them only once. The top ten hold 9% to 12% of the sample. The CDR3 runs 15 residues from the cysteine to the phenylalanine. Only the CDR3 part of the read is kept: 45 bases, read in frame from the first base. The trim is 5 bases for V and 4 bases for J, with a gap of 18 bases between the germline ends. According to the germline V gene (reference sequence), CDR1 reads SEHNR and CDR2 reads FQNEAQ. Patients with a history of autoimmune disease or receiving systemic immunosuppression were excluded from the trial. Peripheral blood for TCR sequencing was collected from all dose cohorts at baseline, on cycle 4 day 1, and on cycle 7 day 1. The samples were drawn from a first-in-human, open-label, multicenter phase I dose-escalation trial of ivuxolimab. Adults with locally advanced or metastatic melanoma, renal cell carcinoma, hepatocellular carcinoma or head and neck squamous cell carcinoma were enrolled in the trial. Before TCR sequencing, CD4+ and CD8+ T cells were separately sorted from peripheral blood.

Details on this clone: Its antigen specificity is not known. Base-call qualities are not available, and no considerably larger clone is one nucleotide away.

General findings and caveats noted by the study authors: Which antigens the clonally expanded peripheral T cells were specific for was not determined. After ivuxolimab, CD8+ T cells had more expanded clones than CD4+ T cells on average. In the 0.1-3.0 mg/kg groups, partial responders had among the lowest normalized peripheral clonal expansion, particularly in CD8+ T cells. At doses of 0.1 to 3.0 mg/kg, clonal expansion of both CD4+ and CD8+ blood T cells was observed from baseline to week 6. Low levels of normalized T-cell clonal expansion were also seen in some patients who did not respond.

The sample was CD4+ or CD8+ T cells sorted from blood, taken in a trial of the OX40 agonist ivuxolimab. The rearrangement combines TRBV7-9 with TRBJ2-7; TRBD1 might be the D gene, on 5 matching bases. The TCR sequence derives from an adult with an advanced solid tumor such as melanoma, head and neck, liver or kidney cancer. The encoded CDR3 is CASSHPWEGDYEQYF. Here is the DNA: TGTGCCAGCAGCCACCCTTGGGAAGGGGATTACGAGCAGTACTTC.